The clone carrying this TCR beta chain was seen at least ten times. No antigen is known for it. The data were taken from a study of Graves' ophthalmopathy and Graves' hyperthyroidism. The overall study: The term stable hyperthyroidism indicated an absence of ophthalmopathy within 18 months of follow-up.

Findings and limits, study-wide: A model of 13 signatures distinguished ophthalmopathy from stable hyperthyroidism at approximately 88% sensitivity and 65% to 84% specificity.

The TCR beta CDR3 regions underwent amplification from RNA transcripts. The authors performed first-round RT-PCR with HTBI primers and then a second-round multiplex PCR. A single record per CDR3 protein comes from TCRdb applying MiXCR to the multiplex PCR reads. The sample yields over a million distinct CDR3 sequences, 35% to 45% seen once. The source of this sequence is an adult man with Graves' hyperthyroidism. Material for sequencing was peripheral blood or thyroid tissue (not recorded which).

The CDR3 coding sequence is TGTGCCAGCAGCCGAGGCGGGCCAAATGCTGATTCACCCCTCCACTTT. Protein product: CASSRGGPNADSPLHF. V gene TRBV6-5 combines with J gene TRBJ1-6; no reliable D call. This CDR3 has 16 amino acids. The germline V and J ends were trimmed by 6 bases and 8 bases, with 20 bases remaining between them. Germline CDR1 and CDR2: MNHEY and SVGAGI.